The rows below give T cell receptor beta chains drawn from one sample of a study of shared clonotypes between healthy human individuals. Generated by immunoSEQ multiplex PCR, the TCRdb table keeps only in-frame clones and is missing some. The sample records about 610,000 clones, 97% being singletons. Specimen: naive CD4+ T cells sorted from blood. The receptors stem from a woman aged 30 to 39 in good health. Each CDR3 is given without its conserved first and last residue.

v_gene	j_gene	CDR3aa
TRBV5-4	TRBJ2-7	ASSWDTGTGSSYEQY
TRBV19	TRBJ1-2	ASRELGQTWGYT
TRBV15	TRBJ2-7	ATSRGDYEQY
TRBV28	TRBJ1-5	ASIHGPSNQPQH
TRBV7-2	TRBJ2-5	ASSFKGTETQY
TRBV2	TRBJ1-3	ASSEANNGNTIY
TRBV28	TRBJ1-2	ASSLRTGRGYT
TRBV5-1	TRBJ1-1	ASSYTGGEWAF
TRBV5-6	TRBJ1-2	ASSLVGSGGYT
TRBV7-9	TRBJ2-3	ASSLEGQSKQY
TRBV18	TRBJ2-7	ASSRDNSYEQY
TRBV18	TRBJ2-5	ASSGQGLSETQY
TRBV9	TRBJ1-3	ASSVAGNTIY
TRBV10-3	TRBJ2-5	ASHRGQGETQY
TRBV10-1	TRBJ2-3	ASSVTATDTQY
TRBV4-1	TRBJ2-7	ASSRIQGATYEQY
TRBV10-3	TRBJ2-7	ALSGREGYEQY
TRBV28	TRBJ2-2	ASSFPRGADTGELF
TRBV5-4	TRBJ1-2	ASSSQGASGYT
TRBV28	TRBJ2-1	ASSSSWTSGRAYNEQF
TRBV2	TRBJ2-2	ASSGGRGVTGELF
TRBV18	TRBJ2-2	ASSTGRTSGIHGELF
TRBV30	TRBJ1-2	AWKGTSYGYT
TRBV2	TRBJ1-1	ASSGRDRGGTEAF
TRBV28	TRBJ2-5	ASSPRVQGLQETQY
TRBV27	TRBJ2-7	ASSLGGSYEQY
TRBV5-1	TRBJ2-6	ASSAIQGAAGANVLT
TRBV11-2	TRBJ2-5	ASSLVSVETQY
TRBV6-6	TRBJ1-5	ASSYPPGDGNQPQH